The sequence of this TCR delta chain was determined in a study of γδ T cells in repeated Plasmodium falciparum infection. The overall study: Timepoints: baseline, immediately before selected infections, and 21 days after every infection. Malian repertoires were sampled cross-sectionally without transmission and longitudinally through febrile malaria.

Flow sorting of PBMC yielded separate Vgamma9/Vdelta2+ and Vdelta2-negative gammadelta T cell populations for bulk repertoire analysis. Study-level points and caveats: Donors in Mali lived in a small rural village, largely one ethnic group.

The CDR3 runs 25 residues. CDR1 is TSWWSYY and CDR2 is QGS in the germline V gene. Each sorted gammadelta sample had TRG and TRD chains sequenced. TCRdb redid clone calling on the multiplex PCR reads using CATT. The sample lists over 45,000 delta-chain clones; around 1.6% were seen once. Remarks on this clone: What it binds is not known. A single base is all that separates this from a far larger clone, so a read error is likely. The same CDR3 also results from other DNA sequences found in this sample.

V and J are TRDV1 and TRDJ2; weak D call: TRDD3 (6 bases). TCRdb records no J gene; here it was assigned by comparing the DNA to germline. Sequencing was carried out using gamma-delta T cells from blood. The origin of this receptor is a pool of human donors (malaria-infected and uninfected, not separated). CDR3 amino acids: CALGEPDRGDAFKHSASTLTAQLFF. In DNA, the CDR3 is TGTGCCCTTGGGGAACCGGACCGGGGGGACGCCTTCAAACATTCAGCCTCCACTTTGACAGCACAACTCTTCTTT.